In this sample, the clone carrying this T cell receptor (beta chain) turned up many times. Its target is not known. The record originates from a study of CD8 T cells in ankylosing spondylitis. Findings and limits, study-wide: Reactive arthritis synovial fluid and blood were previously reported to contain some motif variants. A TCR beta motif of fewer than ten highly homologous variants seemed to mark ankylosing spondylitis blood. There was reportedly significant enrichment of clones that were disease-linked in matched ankylosing spondylitis synovial fluid.

Germline V gives CDR1 DFQATT, CDR2 SNEGSKA (reference sequence). The CDR3 contains 13 residues. The J segment lost 2 bases and the V segment lost 5 bases, leaving 3 bases of the junction unmatched. A single record per CDR3 protein comes from TCRdb applying MiXCR to the 5' RACE reads. The sample yields 90,000 to 100,000 distinct CDR3 sequences, about 8.3% seen once. This sequence joins TRBV20-1 and TRBJ1-5, with 7 nucleotides matching TRBD1. The TCR was taken from a male donor with ankylosing spondylitis or in good health (not recorded which). The sequencing sample was made of blood, either unsorted or a sorted T cell fraction (not recorded which). This CDR3 is CSAYTGGNQPQHF. CDR3 bases: TGCAGTGCTTATACAGGGGGCAATCAGCCCCAGCATTTT.